These 32 T cell receptor beta chains originate from one sample sequenced in a study of post-analysis software for immune sequencing data. Included in the TCR beta cDNA libraries were unique molecular identifiers. TCRdb ran MiXCR on the PCR reads and lists one entry per CDR3 protein. The sample has roughly 400,000 distinct CDR3 sequences; approximately 38% are singletons. Study-level findings and limits: Five TRBV segments were more frequent in patients than controls; TRBV5-6, TRBV5-1 and TRBV20-1 belonged to this group.

Their antigen targets remain unknown. Sequencing input: blood. The receptor source for this set is a girl aged 2 to 9 with multiple sclerosis.

In regard to this clonotype: One junction end does not reproduce the germline sequence, and a read error may be involved. J is TRBJ1-1 and V is TRBV20-1; D is unresolved. The germline gives CDR1 DFQATT, CDR2 SNEGSKA (reference sequence). The CDR3 sequence is 11 residues long. The CDR3 DNA sequence: TGCAGTGCCAGAGTTTACACTGAAGCTTTCTTT. Residues: CSARVYTEAFF.

Notes on this clonotype: The junction shows a germline mismatch at one end, possibly a read error. The V gene is TRBV7-2, the J gene TRBJ1-4; D ambiguous. The CDR3 is 14 residues long. CDR1 SGHTA and CDR2 FQGNSA come from the germline V gene. CDR3 coding DNA: TGTGCCAGCAGCTTAACGGGTACTAATGAAGAACTGTTTTTT. Its translation: CASSLTGTNEELFF.

The chain joins TRBV28 to TRBJ1-1; D is unclear. Germline CDR1 is MDHEN and CDR2 is SYDVKM. The CDR3 sequence is 13 residues long. V lost 1 base and J lost 4, with 7 bases in between. The CDR3 here is CASSLLQTTEAFF. CDR3 nucleotides: TGTGCCAGCAGTTTATTACAGACCACTGAAGCTTTCTTT.

As DNA, the CDR3 is TGTGCCAGCAGCTTATCCGGGAGCTATGGCTACACCTTC. This gives the protein CASSLSGSYGYTF. The rearrangement links TRBV7-9 to TRBJ1-2; D is ambiguous. Trimming removed 2 bases at V and 4 bases at J, with 8 bases between. The V gene's germline CDR1 is SEHNR and CDR2 FQNEAQ (reference sequence). The CDR3 runs to 13 residues.

The chain links TRBV20-1 to TRBJ1-4; D call uncertain. Germline V gives CDR1 DFQATT, CDR2 SNEGSKA (reference sequence). Trimming cost V 4 bases and J 15 bases, with 15 bases left between them. This CDR3 has 11 residues. CDR3 amino acids: CSATVSEVLFF. CDR3 bases: TGCAGTGCTACTGTATCCGAGGTTTTGTTTTTT.

This chain links TRBV11-2 with TRBJ2-7; TRBD2 matches at 15 bases. TRBJ2-5 explains the end of the DNA better; the J call may be wrong. Germline CDR1 and CDR2: SGHAT and FQNNGV. The CDR3 contains 18 residues. The CDR3 protein is CASSLGGTSGGRGATQYF. Written as DNA, the CDR3 is TGTGCCAGCAGCTTAGGGGGGACTAGCGGGGGGCGGGGTGCGACCCAGTACTTC.

This clonotype came up a few times. V and J are TRBV6-5 and TRBJ2-3; D gene ambiguous. The germline gives CDR1 MNHEY, CDR2 SVGAGI. The CDR3 has 16 amino acids. Trimming pared 7 bases from V and 2 bases from J, leaving 19 bases between. This chain's CDR3 is CASNPGDPYFTDTQYF. The CDR3 bases are TGTGCCAGCAACCCCGGAGACCCTTACTTCACAGATACGCAGTATTTT.

CDR3 in DNA: TGTGCCAGCAGCCAAGATCTAGGGCGAGGGACATACAATGAGCAGTTCTTC. Amino acids: CASSQDLGRGTYNEQFF. This rearrangement joins TRBV3-1 to TRBJ2-1, with D possibly matching TRBD1 (6 bases). Trimming cost V 0 bases and J 4 bases, with 16 bases left between them. CDR3 length equals 17 residues. Germline lookup yields CDR1 LGHDT and CDR2 YNNKEL (reference sequence).

V gene TRBV2 combines with J gene TRBJ1-1; D is uncertain. This CDR3 is 13 amino acids long. The ends were cut back, 8 bases at V and 4 bases at J, with 14 bases in the middle. Germline V gene data show CDR1 as SNHLY and CDR2 as FYNNEI. CDR3 region: CASGSMGGTEAFF. Here the CDR3 DNA reads TGTGCCAGCGGCTCGATGGGCGGCACTGAAGCTTTCTTT.

The rearrangement links TRBV2 to TRBJ1-6, with 7 positions matching TRBD1. Germline CDR1 and CDR2: SNHLY and FYNNEI. V lost 5 bases to trimming and J lost 6 bases; unmatched junction nucleotides: 7. This CDR3 region has 15 residues. This CDR3 is CASSPTGISNSPLHF. The CDR3 DNA reads as TGTGCCAGCAGTCCGACAGGGATAAGTAATTCACCCCTCCACTTT.

The chain employs TRBV25-1 and TRBJ2-7, with TRBD1 matching over 9 bases. Germline values: CDR1 MGHDK, CDR2 SYGVNS. V shed 6 bases and J 2 bases; nucleotides not matched to a gene: 8. This CDR3 is built from 15 residues. As DNA, the CDR3 is TGTGCCAGCAGAGACCCGGGACAGGGCGCCTACGAGCAGTACTTC. Encoded protein: CASRDPGQGAYEQYF.

The chain recombines TRBV5-1 with TRBJ2-1; no clear D. The CDR3 sequence is 14 residues long. V lost 4 bases to trimming and J lost 4 bases, with 12 bases between them. The germline gives CDR1 SGHRS, CDR2 YFSETQ. CDR3 sequence reads: CASSAGGGYNEQFF. Written as DNA, the CDR3 is TGCGCCAGCAGCGCCGGCGGCGGTTACAATGAGCAGTTCTTC.

The sample holds a few counts of this clonotype. V and J are TRBV9 and TRBJ2-7; 9 nucleotides match TRBD1. Trimming took 3 bases from V and 3 from J; bases not matched to a gene: 4. The CDR3 covers 14 residues. Germline CDR1 and CDR2: SGDLS and YYNGEE. The CDR3 DNA sequence: TGTGCCAGCAGCGCCGGGACAGGGATCTACGAGCAGTACTTC. Amino acids: CASSAGTGIYEQYF.

The V call is TRBV7-7, the J call TRBJ2-5; D unresolved. Germline-derived CDR1 and CDR2 are SSHAT and FNYEAQ (reference sequence). Trimming shortened V by 2 bases and J by 0 bases, and 4 bases separated the two germline ends. The CDR3 loop spans 13 amino acids. Written as DNA, the CDR3 is TGTGCCAGCAGCTTACTGTACCAAGAGACCCAGTACTTC. Encoded protein: CASSLLYQETQYF.

The J gene is TRBJ1-6, the V gene TRBV28; maybe TRBD1 (5 bases). Germline V gives CDR1 MDHEN, CDR2 SYDVKM. The V end lost 5 bases, the J end lost 14 bases, and 13 bases lay between the germline ends. CDR3 length equals 12 residues. CDR3 nucleotides: TGTGCCAGCAGTGGGGCCGGGCGAACCCTCCACTTT. This gives the protein CASSGAGRTLHF.

V is TRBV28 and J is TRBJ2-3; D might be TRBD2 (6 bases). CDR1 MDHEN and CDR2 SYDVKM come from the germline V gene. V was trimmed by 7 bases and J by 2 bases, leaving 13 bases between them. This CDR3 spans 14 amino acids. CDR3 nucleotide sequence: TGTGCCAGCACTCCGGGCGGGGTCACAGATACGCAGTATTTT. This sequence encodes CASTPGGVTDTQYF.

This clonotype was detected only a few times. This sequence joins TRBV6-5 and TRBJ2-1; the D call may be TRBD1 or TRBD2 (6 bases each). Per the germline V gene, CDR1 is MNHEY and CDR2 is SVGAGI. V was pared by 5 bases and J by 9 bases, with 20 bases between. The CDR3 contains 15 residues. CDR3 amino acids: CASSTGTFTEGEQFF. The CDR3, as DNA: TGTGCCAGCAGTACCGGGACATTCACGGAGGGTGAGCAGTTCTTC.

The chain carries TRBV28 and TRBJ2-5; D may match TRBD1 or TRBD2 (5 bases each). The germline V gene encodes CDR1 MDHEN and CDR2 SYDVKM. This CDR3 region has 15 residues. The V and J ends lost 5 bases and 5 bases respectively, with 18 bases between them. The CDR3 reads CASSPRGLGGETQYF. The CDR3 DNA is TGTGCCAGCAGTCCACGGGGCTTGGGCGGGGAGACCCAGTACTTC.

This clonotype has more than one count but fewer than ten. The V and J genes are TRBV5-1 and TRBJ2-3, with a possible D match to TRBD1 (6 bases). The CDR3 totals 15 residues. Germline V gene sequence: CDR1 SGHRS, CDR2 YFSETQ. Trimming took off 1 base at V and 2 bases at J, with 11 bases between the two ends. The CDR3 sequence is CASSLRTASTDTQYF. The CDR3 bases are TGCGCCAGCAGCTTGAGGACAGCCTCCACAGATACGCAGTATTTT.

This clonotype was counted ten times or more. The chain has TRBV5-6 and TRBJ2-1; 9 positions match TRBD2. This CDR3 is built from 17 residues. V shed 0 bases, J shed 0 bases, and the junction held 4 bases outside the gene matches. Germline CDR1 SGHDT, CDR2 YYEEEE. The CDR3 sequence is CASSLVGSGSSYNEQFF. Written as DNA, the CDR3 is TGTGCCAGCAGCTTGGTCGGTAGCGGGAGCTCCTACAATGAGCAGTTCTTC.

V is TRBV9 and J is TRBJ2-5; D is perhaps TRBD2 (5 bases). The length of the CDR3 is 14 residues. V lost 0 bases, J lost 5 bases, and 11 bases lay in between. CDR1 is SGDLS, CDR2 YYNGEE, per germline. The CDR3 coding sequence is TGTGCCAGCAGCGTAGGCACAAGAGGGGAGACCCAGTACTTC. Translating gives CASSVGTRGETQYF.

This clonotype was seen a handful of times. The chain carries TRBV7-9 and TRBJ2-5; D is possibly TRBD1 (6 bases). Judging by the DNA end, TRBJ2-7 fits better; the J call may be wrong. Per the germline V gene, CDR1 is SEHNR and CDR2 is FQNEAQ (reference sequence). The CDR3 contains 13 residues. The CDR3: CASSSNRAAEQYF. The CDR3 bases are TGTGCCAGCAGCTCGAACAGGGCGGCCGAGCAGTACTTC.

Here the CDR3 DNA reads TGTGCCAGCAGTTTAAGCCCCCGGATCCAAGAGACCCAGTACTTC. This encodes CASSLSPRIQETQYF. The chain is built from TRBV12-3 or TRBV12-4 and TRBJ2-5; D unclear. CDR3 length: 15 residues. Trimming took off 2 bases at V and 1 base at J, with 11 bases between the two ends.

The rearrangement joins TRBV7-9 to TRBJ2-3, with D unresolved. V lost 4 bases and J lost 2, with 4 bases in between. Germline V lookup: CDR1 SEHNR, CDR2 FQNEAQ (reference sequence). The CDR3 runs to 12 residues. The CDR3 nucleotides read TGTGCCAGCAGCTGGGTCACAGATACGCAGTATTTT. This codes for CASSWVTDTQYF.

This clonotype was found a few times. In DNA form, the CDR3 reads TGCAGCGTTTCGACTAGCGAGGCGGAGACCCAGTACTTC. It encodes CSVSTSEAETQYF. The V gene is TRBV29-1, the J gene TRBJ2-5; TRBD2 agrees at 8 bases. V was clipped by 5 bases and J by 5 bases; unmatched bases: 7. CDR1 is SQVTM and CDR2 is ANQGSEA in the germline V gene. This CDR3 spans 13 amino acids.

The V gene is TRBV28, the J gene TRBJ2-7; 11 positions match TRBD2. In germline, CDR1 is MDHEN, CDR2 SYDVKM. CDR3 length equals 16 residues. Unmatched junction bases numbered 9, after V lost 5 bases and J lost 3 bases. Here the CDR3 reads CASSPGLAGPHYEQYF. The CDR3 DNA follows: TGTGCCAGCAGTCCCGGACTAGCGGGCCCTCACTACGAGCAGTACTTC.

The V call is TRBV3-1, the J call TRBJ2-1; maybe TRBD1 (6 bases). The CDR3 runs to 13 residues. V gave up 1 base and J gave up 9 bases, with 10 bases separating them. Germline CDR1 LGHDT, CDR2 YNNKEL (reference sequence). CDR3 in amino acids: CASSQGWGLEQFF. The CDR3, as DNA: TGTGCCAGCAGCCAAGGGTGGGGGCTTGAGCAGTTCTTC.

This clonotype has at least ten counts. The V call is TRBV10-3, the J call TRBJ1-4; D might be TRBD1 (6 bases). Trimming stripped 8 bases from V and 7 bases from J, with 14 bases between. The CDR3 contains 13 residues. Germline CDR1 and CDR2: ENHRY and SYGVKD. This CDR3 reads CAIAAGAGEKLFF. The CDR3 DNA reads TGTGCCATCGCGGCAGGGGCCGGTGAAAAACTGTTTTTT.

The rearrangement joins TRBV2 to TRBJ2-7, with 13 bases identical to TRBD2. The trim removed 11 bases at V and 4 bases at J, leaving 11 bases unmatched. Looked up from germline, CDR1 is SNHLY and CDR2 is FYNNEI. This CDR3 is built from 15 residues. The CDR3 loop reads CAGTHPGLAGYEQYF. CDR3 sequence (DNA): TGTGCCGGCACACACCCGGGACTAGCGGGGTACGAGCAGTACTTC.

The gene calls are TRBV20-1 and TRBJ1-2; 8 nucleotides align to TRBD1. Losses at the gene ends were 3 bases for V and 8 bases for J; bases not matched to a gene: 11. The germline V gene has CDR1 DFQATT and CDR2 SNEGSKA (reference sequence). This CDR3 has 14 residues. In DNA, the CDR3 is TGCAGTGCTAGGTTGGCAGGGGGCAAATACGGCTACACCTTC. Residues: CSARLAGGKYGYTF.

The chain recombines TRBV6-6 with TRBJ1-1; 12 positions agree with TRBD1. After removal of 5 bases from V and 5 bases from J, the junction contained 6 bases not matched to a gene. Germline V gives CDR1 MNHNY, CDR2 SVGAGI (reference sequence). The CDR3 spans 15 residues. CDR3 bases: TGTGCCAGCAGTGAGGGACAGGGGGCGATTACTGAAGCTTTCTTT. It codes for CASSEGQGAITEAFF.

The V and J genes are TRBV7-9 and TRBJ2-1; no clear D gene. The V gene's germline CDR1 is SEHNR and CDR2 FQNEAQ (reference sequence). The CDR3 contains 12 residues. The ends were cut back, 1 base at V and 6 bases at J, with 4 bases in the middle. The CDR3 loop reads CASSLVTNEQFF. The CDR3 region has the DNA TGTGCCAGCAGCTTAGTTACCAATGAGCAGTTCTTC.